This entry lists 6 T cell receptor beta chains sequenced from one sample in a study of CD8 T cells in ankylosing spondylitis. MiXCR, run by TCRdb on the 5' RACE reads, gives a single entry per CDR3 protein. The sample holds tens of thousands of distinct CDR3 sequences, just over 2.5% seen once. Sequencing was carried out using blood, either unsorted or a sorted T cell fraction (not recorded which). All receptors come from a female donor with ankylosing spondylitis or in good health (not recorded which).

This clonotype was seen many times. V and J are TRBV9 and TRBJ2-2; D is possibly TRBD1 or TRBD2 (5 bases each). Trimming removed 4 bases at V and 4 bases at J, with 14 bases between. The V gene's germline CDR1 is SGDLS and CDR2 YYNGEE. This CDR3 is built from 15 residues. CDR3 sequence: CASSPGTTSTGELFF. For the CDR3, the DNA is TGTGCCAGCAGCCCCGGGACGACCAGCACCGGGGAGCTGTTTTTT.

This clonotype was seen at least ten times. In nucleotides, the CDR3 is TGTGCCAGCAGCTTACTAGCGGGGGGACAAGAGACCCAGTACTTC. Translated, it gives CASSLLAGGQETQYF. The genes are TRBV9 and TRBJ2-5, with TRBD2 matching over 12 bases. V trimming: 4 bases; J trimming: 2 bases; junction bases outside the gene matches: 3. CDR1 SGDLS and CDR2 YYNGEE come from the germline V gene. There are 15 residues in the CDR3.

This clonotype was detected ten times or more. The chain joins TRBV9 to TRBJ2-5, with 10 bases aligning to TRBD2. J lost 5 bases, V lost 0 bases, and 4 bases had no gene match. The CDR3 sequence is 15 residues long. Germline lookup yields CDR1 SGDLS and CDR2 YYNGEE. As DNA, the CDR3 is TGTGCCAGCAGCGTAGCCAGCGGGAGGGGCGAGACCCAGTACTTC. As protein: CASSVASGRGETQYF.

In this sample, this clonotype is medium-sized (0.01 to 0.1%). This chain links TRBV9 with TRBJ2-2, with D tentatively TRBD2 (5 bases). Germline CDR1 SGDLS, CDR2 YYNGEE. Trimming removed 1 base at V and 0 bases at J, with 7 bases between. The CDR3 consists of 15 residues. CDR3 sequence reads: CASSVTGTNTGELFF. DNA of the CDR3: TGTGCCAGCAGCGTAACGGGAACGAACACCGGGGAGCTGTTTTTT.

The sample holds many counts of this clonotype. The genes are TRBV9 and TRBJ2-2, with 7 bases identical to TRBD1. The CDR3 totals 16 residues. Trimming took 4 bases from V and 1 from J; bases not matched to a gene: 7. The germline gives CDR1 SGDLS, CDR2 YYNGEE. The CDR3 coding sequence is TGTGCCAGCAGCTTCACGCACAGGGGGAACACCGGGGAGCTGTTTTTT. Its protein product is CASSFTHRGNTGELFF.

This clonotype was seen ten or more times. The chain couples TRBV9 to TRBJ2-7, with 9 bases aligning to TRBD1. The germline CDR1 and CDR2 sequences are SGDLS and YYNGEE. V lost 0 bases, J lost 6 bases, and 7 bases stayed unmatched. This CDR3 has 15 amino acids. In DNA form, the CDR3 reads TGTGCCAGCAGCGTAGCTTGGGGGACAGGGTTCGAGCAGTACTTC. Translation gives CASSVAWGTGFEQYF.